One sample yielded the 32 T cell receptor beta chains listed below, sequenced in a study of blood T cell repertoires in COVID-19. Repertoires were generated with immunoSEQ multiplex PCR, while TCRdb's copy carries only in-frame clones and drops some. The table lists over 150,000 clones, more than 65% of them singletons, with around 7.5% in the top ten. Sequencing used PBMCs or T cells enriched from blood (not recorded which). These TCRs come from a man aged 40-49 years who had recovered from COVID-19.

This rearrangement joins TRBV18 to TRBJ2-7; 9 nucleotides line up with TRBD1. V lost 0 bases to trimming and J lost 6 bases; unmatched junction nucleotides: 9. Per the germline V gene, CDR1 is KGHSH and CDR2 is LQKENI. CDR3 length: 16 residues. This CDR3 is CASSPPGQGGRGEQYF. CDR3 DNA: TGTGCCAGCTCACCACCGGGACAGGGAGGCAGAGGCGAGCAGTACTTC.

The chain couples TRBV6-5 to TRBJ1-2; the match to TRBD1 covers 8 bases. V lost 2 bases to trimming and J lost 4 bases; unmatched junction nucleotides: 6. This CDR3 is 15 amino acids long. Germline CDR1 and CDR2: MNHEY and SVGAGI. CDR3 DNA sequence: TGTGCCAGCAGTTACGCGCAGACAGGGGCCTATGGCTACACCTTC. The encoded protein is CASSYAQTGAYGYTF.

The chain is built from TRBV4-3 and TRBJ1-2; 7 positions agree with TRBD1. There are 15 residues in the CDR3. Germline CDR1 reads LGHNA; CDR2 reads YSLEER. Losses at the gene ends were 4 bases for V and 0 bases for J; bases not matched to a gene: 5. CDR3 sequence reads: CASSPQGNANYGYTF. Written as DNA, the CDR3 is TGCGCCAGCAGCCCACAGGGGAACGCTAACTATGGCTACACCTTC.

This rearrangement joins TRBV14 to TRBJ1-4, with 7 positions matching TRBD1. The V gene end was trimmed by 11 bases and the J gene end by 0 bases; junction bases not matched to a gene: 12. Germline CDR1 is SGHDN and CDR2 is FVKESK. The CDR3 has 16 amino acids. CDR3 residues: CAPRGTTSATNEKLFF. In nucleotides, the CDR3 is TGTGCCCCCAGGGGGACAACGTCTGCAACTAATGAAAAACTGTTTTTT.

J is TRBJ1-2 and V is TRBV4-1; 8 nucleotides align to TRBD1. Germline CDR1 and CDR2: MGHRA and YSYEKL. Trimming removed 3 bases from V and 4 bases from J; junction bases left unmatched: 10. This CDR3 comprises 16 residues. DNA of the CDR3: TGCGCCAGCAGCCAGGAGGACAGGGAACCTCTCTATGGCTACACCTTC. It is translated as CASSQEDREPLYGYTF.

The chain couples TRBV11-2 to TRBJ2-3; TRBD1 aligns across 8 bases. Germline V gives CDR1 SGHAT, CDR2 FQNNGV. With V trimmed by 5 bases and J by 6 bases, 7 bases remained unmatched. The CDR3 length is 14 residues. CDR3 coding DNA: TGTGCCAGCAGCATCGACAGGGGCGGTGATACGCAGTATTTT. It yields the protein CASSIDRGGDTQYF. Full variable domain (remainder filled in from reference TRBV11-2 and TRBJ2-3): EAGVAQSPRYKIIEKRQSVAFWCNPISGHATLYWYQQILGQGPKLLIQFQNNGVVDDSQLPKDRFSAERLKGVDSTLKIQPAKLEDSAVYLCASSIDRGGDTQYFGPGTRLTVL.

This chain links TRBV11-2 with TRBJ2-3, with TRBD1 identical over 8 bases. V dropped 8 bases and J dropped 0; count of bases not matched to a gene: 10. The CDR3 consists of 16 residues. In germline, CDR1 is SGHAT, CDR2 FQNNGV. The CDR3 here is CASWTGKSSSTDTQYF. CDR3 DNA sequence: TGTGCCAGCTGGACAGGGAAATCCTCTAGCACAGATACGCAGTATTTT.

The rearrangement links TRBV5-1 to TRBJ1-3; D not resolved. V was clipped by 4 bases and J by 0 bases, with 11 bases between them. This CDR3 is built from 15 residues. Germline CDR1 and CDR2: SGHRS and YFSETQ. The CDR3 protein is CASSIEGGSGNTIYF. The CDR3 region has the DNA TGCGCCAGCAGCATCGAGGGTGGCTCTGGAAACACCATATATTTT.

A note on this clone: The junction shows a germline mismatch at one end, possibly a read error. Written as DNA, the CDR3 is TGCAGTGCTAGAGGATCCGGGGTTTTT. This encodes CSARGSGVF. This chain joins TRBV20-1 and TRBJ2-3; tentative D call: TRBD2 (5 bases). CDR1 is DFQATT and CDR2 is SNEGSKA in the germline V gene (reference sequence). The CDR3 runs 9 residues.

The V call is TRBV12-3 or TRBV12-4, the J call TRBJ1-2; 7 nucleotides align to TRBD1. This CDR3 spans 13 amino acids. With 7 bases clipped from V and 2 bases from J, the junction kept 4 bases outside the gene matches. The CDR3 here is CASTLQGNYGYTF. In DNA, the CDR3 is TGTGCCAGCACCCTACAGGGGAACTATGGCTACACCTTC.

J is TRBJ2-1 and V is TRBV4-1, with 13 bases that match TRBD2. The V gene end was trimmed by 2 bases and the J gene end by 4 bases; junction bases not matched to a gene: 5. The CDR3 has 17 residues. Germline assignment: CDR1 MGHRA and CDR2 YSYEKL. Written as DNA, the CDR3 is TGCGCCAGCAGCCAAACAACTAGCGGGGGGGCGTACAATGAGCAGTTCTTC. Protein: CASSQTTSGGAYNEQFF.

V and J are TRBV30 and TRBJ2-1, with 11 bases fitting TRBD2. CDR1 and CDR2 from the germline V gene are GTSNPN and SVGIG (reference sequence). The CDR3 covers 15 residues. With 3 bases clipped from V and 5 bases from J, the junction kept 6 bases outside the gene matches. The CDR3 reads CAWSVAGGPNNEQFF. CDR3 bases: TGTGCCTGGAGCGTAGCGGGGGGGCCGAACAATGAGCAGTTCTTC.

The rearrangement joins TRBV11-2 to TRBJ1-2; possible D gene TRBD1, 5 bases. This CDR3 has 17 residues. Germline V gene lookup returns CDR1 SGHAT and CDR2 FQNNGV. V shed 5 bases and J shed 6 bases, with 25 bases lying between them. The CDR3 coding sequence is TGTGCCAGCAGCAGTGTCCAAAACCGGGGGATCCGGGATGGCTACACCTTC. Protein sequence: CASSSVQNRGIRDGYTF.

The chain recombines TRBV6-6 with TRBJ2-7; D call uncertain. Germline V gene data show CDR1 as MNHNY and CDR2 as SVGAGI (reference sequence). The CDR3 spans 14 residues. Trimming left V 8 bases short and J 6 bases short, with 20 bases between. CDR3 DNA sequence: TGTGCCAGCCGCCCCACCATAGGAGTGGGCGAGCAGTACTTC. Protein product: CASRPTIGVGEQYF.

The rearrangement uses TRBV21-1 and TRBJ1-3. TRBV21-1 is reported as a pseudogene. This CDR3 contains 19 residues. CDR3 amino acids: CASSYFDKTPGSSGNTIYF. The DNA of the CDR3 is TGTGCCAGCAGTTACTTCGACAAGACGCCCGGGAGCTCTGGAAACACCATATATTTT.

The CDR3: CASNPPSGGLQETQYF. As DNA, the CDR3 is TGTGCCAGCAACCCACCTAGCGGGGGCCTCCAAGAGACCCAGTACTTC. The genes are TRBV2 and TRBJ2-5; 10 positions agree with TRBD2. The J segment lost 1 base and the V segment lost 7 bases, leaving 9 bases of the junction unmatched. CDR3 length equals 16 residues. The germline V gene encodes CDR1 SNHLY and CDR2 FYNNEI.

The rearrangement uses TRBV5-1 and TRBJ2-3; TRBD2 might be the D (5 bases). This CDR3 is built from 16 residues. The V end lost 1 base, the J end lost 0 bases, and 12 bases lay between the germline ends. Germline V gene sequence: CDR1 SGHRS, CDR2 YFSETQ. The DNA for the CDR3 is TGCGCCAGCAGCTTGCGTGAGGGATCAAGCACAGATACGCAGTATTTT. Its translation is CASSLREGSSTDTQYF.

The chain joins TRBV7-2 to TRBJ1-6; D may be TRBD1 (5 bases). The CDR3 sequence is 13 residues long. The germline CDR1 and CDR2 sequences are SGHTA and FQGNSA. Trimming took off 5 bases at V and 6 bases at J, with 8 bases between the two ends. DNA of the CDR3: TGTGCCAGCAGCCCACAGGTTAATTCACCCCTCCACTTT. It encodes CASSPQVNSPLHF.

The chain couples TRBV15 to TRBJ2-2; TRBD2 might be the D (6 bases). The germline V gene encodes CDR1 LNHNV and CDR2 YYDKDF (reference sequence). Trimming removed 0 bases at V and 6 bases at J, with 20 bases between. This CDR3 has 18 residues. The CDR3 here is CATSREMGGLFGAGELFF. The DNA of the CDR3 is TGTGCCACCAGCAGAGAGATGGGGGGATTATTTGGGGCCGGGGAGCTGTTTTTT.

The CDR3 DNA follows: TGTGCCAGCAGCCCCCCAGGGGTTTACTCTGGAAACACCATATATTTT. Amino acids: CASSPPGVYSGNTIYF. The chain joins TRBV7-9 to TRBJ1-3; a possible D gene is TRBD1 (6 bases). Trimming took 5 bases from V and 0 from J, leaving 14 bases between them. CDR1 is SEHNR, CDR2 FQNEAQ, per germline (reference sequence). The CDR3 has 16 amino acids.

This clone was seen a single time. The chain has TRBV11-1 and TRBJ1-1, with D tentatively TRBD1 (5 bases). The CDR3 spans 14 residues. V gave up 2 bases and J gave up 5 bases, with 12 bases separating them. CDR1 SGHAT and CDR2 FQDESV come from the germline V gene (reference sequence). This chain's CDR3 is CASSLHQGFTEAFF. CDR3 DNA sequence: TGTGCCAGCAGCTTACACCAGGGTTTTACTGAAGCTTTCTTT.

In its sample, this clone was seen once. V is TRBV6-4 and J is TRBJ1-1; tentatively, D is TRBD1 (6 bases). Germline CDR1 is MRHNA and CDR2 is SNTAGT. Trimming removed 4 bases from V and 4 bases from J, with 13 bases in between. The CDR3 contains 14 residues. CDR3 sequence reads: CASSVQGGSTEAFF. The CDR3 nucleotides are TGTGCCAGCAGTGTACAGGGAGGGAGCACTGAAGCTTTCTTT.

The chain joins TRBV28 to TRBJ1-5; D not resolved. V was clipped by 2 bases and J by 3 bases, with 8 bases between them. The CDR3 is 14 residues long. Per germline, CDR1 MDHEN and CDR2 SYDVKM. The CDR3 protein is CASSLARNNQPQHF. DNA of the CDR3: TGTGCCAGCAGTTTAGCCAGAAACAATCAGCCCCAGCATTTT.

The CDR3 spells CASSQTHNYGYTF. CDR3 DNA: TGTGCCAGCAGCCAAACACATAACTATGGCTACACCTTC. The rearrangement joins TRBV5-8 to TRBJ1-2; no definite D call. The V end lost 4 bases, the J end lost 1 base, and 8 bases lay between the germline ends. Germline assignment: CDR1 SGHTS and CDR2 YDEGEE. CDR3 length: 13 amino acids.

The chain couples TRBV6-5 to TRBJ1-4; TRBD1 matches at 8 bases. This CDR3 region has 14 residues. Germline V gene sequence: CDR1 MNHEY, CDR2 SVGAGI. The trim removed 8 bases at V and 4 bases at J, leaving 6 bases unmatched. CDR3: CASGNRGFNEKLFF. The CDR3 nucleotides are TGTGCCAGCGGGAACAGGGGGTTTAATGAAAAACTGTTTTTT.

The gene calls are TRBV2 and TRBJ1-1; D may be TRBD1 (6 bases). Germline loops: CDR1 SNHLY, CDR2 FYNNEI. The V gene lost 6 bases and the J gene lost 6 bases, with 14 bases spanning the gap. The CDR3 totals 13 residues. The CDR3 DNA reads as TGTGCCAGCAGAACCACAGGGTGGGCTGAAGCTTTCTTT. Its translation is CASRTTGWAEAFF.

This clone is a singleton in its sample. The same CDR3 arises from other DNA sequences in this sample as well. V and J are TRBV15 and TRBJ1-5; perhaps TRBD1 as D (5 bases). V lost 0 bases, J lost 6 bases, and 12 bases lay in between. CDR3 size: 15 residues. Per germline, CDR1 LNHNV and CDR2 YYDKDF (reference sequence). The CDR3 region is CATSRDGQGIQPQHF. The DNA for the CDR3 is TGTGCCACCAGCAGAGACGGTCAGGGCATTCAGCCCCAGCATTTT.

This chain connects TRBV27 to TRBJ1-5; perhaps TRBD1 as D (6 bases). V shed 3 bases and J shed 6 bases, with 12 bases lying between them. The V gene's germline CDR1 is MNHEY and CDR2 SMNVEV (reference sequence). The CDR3 is 14 residues long. In DNA form, the CDR3 reads TGTGCCAGCAGTTTCTTCGGGGACACTCAGCCCCAGCATTTT. Protein: CASSFFGDTQPQHF.

This clone was detected a few times. The rearrangement joins TRBV24-1 to TRBJ2-1; D may be TRBD1 (5 bases). The CDR3 extends over 14 amino acids. With 4 bases removed from V and 5 bases from J, the gap between germline ends came to 11 bases. CDR1 is KGHDR, CDR2 SFDVKD, per germline. The CDR3 sequence is CATSDPDTNNEQFF. The CDR3 bases are TGTGCCACCAGTGACCCGGACACAAACAATGAGCAGTTCTTC.

This sequence joins TRBV7-2 and TRBJ2-5, with TRBD2 matching over 10 bases. V gave up 3 bases and J gave up 2 bases; unmatched junction bases: 6. Per the germline V gene, CDR1 is SGHTA and CDR2 is FQGNSA. The CDR3 consists of 16 residues. CDR3 bases: TGTGCCAGCAGCTTGGGTCCTAGCGGGGGACAAGAGACCCAGTACTTC. As protein: CASSLGPSGGQETQYF. Full variable domain (remainder filled in from reference TRBV7-2 and TRBJ2-5): GAGVSQSPSNKVTEKGKDVELRCDPISGHTALYWYRQSLGQGLEFLIYFQGNSAPDKSGLPSDRFSAERTGGSVSTLTIQRTQQEDSAVYLCASSLGPSGGQETQYFGPGTRLLVL.

The rearrangement uses TRBV5-1 and TRBJ2-7; 8 bases fit TRBD1. This CDR3 has 16 amino acids. Germline trimming cut 4 bases from V and 0 bases from J; bases unmatched to any gene: 9. Germline loops: CDR1 SGHRS, CDR2 YFSETQ. CDR3 in amino acids: CASSIGQGTYSYEQYF. In DNA form, the CDR3 reads TGCGCCAGCAGCATTGGACAGGGCACCTACTCCTACGAGCAGTACTTC.

This sequence joins TRBV3-1 (or the pseudogene TRBV3-2) and TRBJ1-4; D might be TRBD1 (5 bases). This CDR3 comprises 15 residues. Trimming pared 0 bases from V and 3 bases from J, leaving 8 bases between. CDR1 is LGHDT, CDR2 YNNKEL, per germline (reference sequence). This chain's CDR3 is CASSQDDSPNEKLFF. The CDR3 nucleotides read TGTGCCAGCAGCCAAGATGACAGCCCTAATGAAAAACTGTTTTTT.